This record covers a single TCR beta chain. The record originates from a study of blood T cell repertoires in COVID-19. Study as a whole: Spain, Italy and the United States supplied samples that represented acute and convalescent COVID-19.

Germline values: CDR1 SNHLY, CDR2 FYNNEI. The CDR3 length is 12 residues. The V end was cut by 7 bases, the J end by 3 bases, with 10 bases between. The study drew participants aged about 18 to 90 years from some 25 US areas. Grouping used clinical history reported by participants in a survey and questionnaire. Sequencing was performed with immunoSEQ multiplex PCR; in TCRdb, only in-frame clones are kept and a portion is missing. The table lists approximately 280,000 clones, roughly 86% of them singletons. This sequence originates from a woman in her sixties who had recovered from COVID-19. The rearrangement links TRBV2 to TRBJ2-7, with D perhaps TRBD1 (5 bases). The material sequenced was PBMCs or T cells enriched from blood (not recorded which). As DNA, the CDR3 is TGTGCCAGCAAACAGGATGGCTACGAGCAGTACTTC. It codes for CASKQDGYEQYF.